This TCR beta chain was sequenced for a study of shared clonotypes between healthy human individuals. DNA at around 190 ng, approximately 30,000 T cell genomes, went into sorted-subset replicate PCRs. TCRdb's table, derived via immunoSEQ multiplex PCR, lists solely in-frame clones and lacks some. Of around 2.5 million clones listed, roughly 93% were seen once; the top ten hold about 0.34%. In the case of this clone: Its target is not known.

CDR1 is SEHNR and CDR2 is FQNEAQ in the germline V gene (reference sequence). This CDR3 region has 17 residues. Trimming pared 3 bases from V and 3 bases from J, leaving 15 bases between. Broader study findings: A few donors had roughly 5% of their naive CD4 clonotypes in common.

V usage is TRBV7-9 and J usage is TRBJ1-6; unclear D gene. The sample consisted of naive CD4+ T cells from PBMCs. Subset denoted: CD45RA+ positively selected. The clonotype was recovered from a man younger than 30 in good health. Some clones in this sample may be carry-over from other donors' samples. The CDR3 loop is CASSFYGRANYNSPLHF. CDR3 DNA: TGTGCCAGCAGCTTTTACGGAAGGGCCAACTATAATTCACCCCTCCACTTT.